This TCR beta chain was documented in a study of blood T cell repertoires in COVID-19. In the study overall: The study drew acute and convalescent COVID-19 samples from the United States, Italy and Spain.

Libraries were prepared by immunoSEQ multiplex PCR; TCRdb keeps only in-frame clonotypes and omits some of them. The profile shows about 180,000 clones, more than 75% of them singletons. CDR1 LGHDT and CDR2 YNNKEL come from the germline V gene (reference sequence). The ends lost 0 bases at V and 4 bases at J; junction bases unmatched: 7. The CDR3 is 16 residues long. Cohorts were assigned according to the clinical history that participants reported. The V call is TRBV3-1 (or the pseudogene TRBV3-2), the J call TRBJ1-1, with 8 bases aligning to TRBD1. Sample: PBMCs or T cells enriched from blood (not recorded which). The sequence derives from a human donor with acute COVID-19. The donor label of this sample is uncertain. CDR3 protein: CASSQEPGQGRTEAFF. Here the CDR3 DNA reads TGTGCCAGCAGCCAAGAACCCGGACAGGGACGCACTGAAGCTTTCTTT.